This TCR beta chain was identified in a study of cytomegalovirus exposure and HLA in healthy donors. Only a few counts were recorded for this clone. Its antigen is unknown. Broader study findings: Analysis performed later found 16,951 TCR beta sequences associated with HLA alleles at 0.05 false discovery rate. A further, later analysis showed that HLA-associated TCR beta chains (compared with equally common others) were more clonally expanded.

Use of 60 Vbeta and 13 Jbeta primers characterized the PCR. The assay was immunoSEQ multiplex PCR, and TCRdb's table has in-frame clones only and misses some. The table includes over 100,000 clones, 66% detected once. The CDR3 totals 13 residues. Germline V gene lookup returns CDR1 MNHEY and CDR2 SVGAGI. The sequence came from a man between 18 and 29 years old in good health and CMV-seronegative. The chain employs TRBV6-5 and TRBJ1-6, with 7 bases that match TRBD1. Sequenced input: PBMCs. The CDR3 region is CGSRQGYNSPLHF. The DNA of the CDR3 is TGTGGGTCGAGACAGGGCTATAATTCACCCCTCCACTTT.